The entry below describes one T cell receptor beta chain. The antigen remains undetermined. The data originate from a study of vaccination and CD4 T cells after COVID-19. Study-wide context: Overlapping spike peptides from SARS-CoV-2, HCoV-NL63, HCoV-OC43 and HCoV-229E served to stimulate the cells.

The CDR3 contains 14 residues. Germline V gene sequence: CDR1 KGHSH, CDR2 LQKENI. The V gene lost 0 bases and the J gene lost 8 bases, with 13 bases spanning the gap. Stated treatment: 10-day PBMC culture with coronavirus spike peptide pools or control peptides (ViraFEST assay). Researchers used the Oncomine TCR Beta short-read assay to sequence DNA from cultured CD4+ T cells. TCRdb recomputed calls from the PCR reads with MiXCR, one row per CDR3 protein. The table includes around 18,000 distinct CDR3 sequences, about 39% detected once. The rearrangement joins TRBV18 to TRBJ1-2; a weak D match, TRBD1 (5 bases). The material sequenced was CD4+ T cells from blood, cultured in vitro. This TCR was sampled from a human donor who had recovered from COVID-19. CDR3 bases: TGTGCCAGCTCACCACCGATGCAGGGCGGAGGCTACACCTTC. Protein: CASSPPMQGGGYTF.